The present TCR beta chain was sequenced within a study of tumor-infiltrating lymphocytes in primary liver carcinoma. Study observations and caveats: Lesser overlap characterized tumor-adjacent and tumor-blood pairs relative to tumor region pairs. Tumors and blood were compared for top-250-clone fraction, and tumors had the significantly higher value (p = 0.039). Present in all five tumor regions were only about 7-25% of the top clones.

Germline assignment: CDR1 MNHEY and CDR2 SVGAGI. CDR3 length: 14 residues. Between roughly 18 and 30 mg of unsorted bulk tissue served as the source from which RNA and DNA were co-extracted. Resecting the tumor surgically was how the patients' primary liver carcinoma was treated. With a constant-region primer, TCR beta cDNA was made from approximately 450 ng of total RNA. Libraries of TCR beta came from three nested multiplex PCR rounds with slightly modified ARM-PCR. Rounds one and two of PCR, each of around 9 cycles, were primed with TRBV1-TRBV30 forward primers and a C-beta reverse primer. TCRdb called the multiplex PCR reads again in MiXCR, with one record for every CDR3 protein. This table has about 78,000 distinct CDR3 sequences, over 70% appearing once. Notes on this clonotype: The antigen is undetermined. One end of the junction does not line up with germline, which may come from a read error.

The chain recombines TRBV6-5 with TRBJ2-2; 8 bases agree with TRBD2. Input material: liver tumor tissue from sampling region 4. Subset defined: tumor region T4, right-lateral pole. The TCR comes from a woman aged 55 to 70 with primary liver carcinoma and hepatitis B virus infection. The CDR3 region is CAGGLAGNTRDLFF. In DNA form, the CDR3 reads TGTGCCGGGGGATTAGCGGGGAACACCAGGGACCTGTTTTTT.